This T cell receptor beta chain was recorded in a study of T cell responses to AZD1222 COVID-19 vaccine. Study at large: The analysis combined second doses at about 4 or about 12 weeks. Findings of the study overall: The CD4 TCRs associated with vaccination extended across spike and predominated at 160-218 and 743-854.

Looked up from germline, CDR1 is SGHRS and CDR2 is YFSETQ. V lost 6 bases and J 2 bases, leaving 15 bases between the germline ends. This CDR3 is 14 amino acids long. The assay was immunoSEQ multiplex PCR, and TCRdb's table has in-frame clones only and misses some. The profile covers about 100,000 clones, with roughly 87% appearing a single time and about 17% taken by the ten largest. For this clone: Its antigen is as yet unknown.

Sequenced here: peripheral blood, sampled on day 0 of AZD1222 vaccination. The V call is TRBV5-1, the J call TRBJ2-7; D possibly uses TRBD1 or TRBD2 (5 bases each). This receptor was taken from an adult in good health. CDR3 nucleotide sequence: TGCGCCAGCACCTCTCGGGACCCGACCTACGAGCAGTACTTC. Translation: CASTSRDPTYEQYF.